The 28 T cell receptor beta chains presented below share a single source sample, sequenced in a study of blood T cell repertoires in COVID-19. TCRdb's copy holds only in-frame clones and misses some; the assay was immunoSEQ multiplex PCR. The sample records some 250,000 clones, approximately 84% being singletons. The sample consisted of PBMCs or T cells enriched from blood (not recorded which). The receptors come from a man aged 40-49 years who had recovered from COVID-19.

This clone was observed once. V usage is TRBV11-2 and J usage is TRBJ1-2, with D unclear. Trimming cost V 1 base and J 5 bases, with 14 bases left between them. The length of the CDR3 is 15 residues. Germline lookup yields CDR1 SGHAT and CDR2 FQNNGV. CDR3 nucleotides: TGTGCCAGCAGCTTAGGGGCCAGAGCTCCTTATGGCTACACCTTC. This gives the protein CASSLGARAPYGYTF.

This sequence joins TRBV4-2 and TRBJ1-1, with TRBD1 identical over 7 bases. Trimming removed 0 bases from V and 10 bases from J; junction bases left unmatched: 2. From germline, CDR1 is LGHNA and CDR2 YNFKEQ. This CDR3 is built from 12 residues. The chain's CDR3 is CASSQDTGVAFF. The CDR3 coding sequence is TGTGCCAGCAGCCAAGATACAGGGGTAGCTTTCTTT.

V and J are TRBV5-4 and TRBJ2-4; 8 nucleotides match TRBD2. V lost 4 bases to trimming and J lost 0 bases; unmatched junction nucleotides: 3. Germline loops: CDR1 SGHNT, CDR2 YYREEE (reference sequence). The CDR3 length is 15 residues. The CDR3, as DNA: TGTGCCAGCAGCCCTAGCGGGTTAGCCAAAAACATTCAGTACTTC. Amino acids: CASSPSGLAKNIQYF.

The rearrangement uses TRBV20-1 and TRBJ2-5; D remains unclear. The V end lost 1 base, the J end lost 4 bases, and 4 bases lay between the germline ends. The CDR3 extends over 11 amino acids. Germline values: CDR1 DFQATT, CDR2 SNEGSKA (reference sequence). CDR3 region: CSARAGETQYF. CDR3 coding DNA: TGCAGTGCTAGAGCGGGAGAGACCCAGTACTTC.

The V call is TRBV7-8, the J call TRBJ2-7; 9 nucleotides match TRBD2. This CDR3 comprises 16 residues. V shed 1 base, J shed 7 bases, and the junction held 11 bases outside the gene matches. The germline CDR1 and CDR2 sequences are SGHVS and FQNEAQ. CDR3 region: CASSLVASGALREQYF. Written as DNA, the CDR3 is TGTGCCAGCAGCTTAGTGGCTAGCGGGGCTTTACGGGAGCAGTACTTC.

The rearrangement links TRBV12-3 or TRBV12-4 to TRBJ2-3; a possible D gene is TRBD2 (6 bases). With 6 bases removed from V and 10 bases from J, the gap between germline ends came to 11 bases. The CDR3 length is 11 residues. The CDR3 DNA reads TGTGCCAGCAGCCGACTAGACGCGCAGTATTTT. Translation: CASSRLDAQYF.

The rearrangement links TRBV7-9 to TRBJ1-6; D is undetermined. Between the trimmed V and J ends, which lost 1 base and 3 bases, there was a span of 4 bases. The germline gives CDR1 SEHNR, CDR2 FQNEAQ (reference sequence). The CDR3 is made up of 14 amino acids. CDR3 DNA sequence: TGTGCCAGCAGCTTAGAACTCTATAATTCACCCCTCCACTTT. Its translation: CASSLELYNSPLHF.

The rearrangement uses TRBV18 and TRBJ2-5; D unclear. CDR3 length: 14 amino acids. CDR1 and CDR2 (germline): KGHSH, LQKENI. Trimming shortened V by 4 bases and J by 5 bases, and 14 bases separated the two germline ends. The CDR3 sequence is CASSLYRNEETQYF. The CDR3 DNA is TGTGCCAGCTCACTATACCGAAACGAGGAGACCCAGTACTTC. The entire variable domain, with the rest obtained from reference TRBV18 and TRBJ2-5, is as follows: NAGVMQNPRHLVRRRGQEARLRCSPMKGHSHVYWYRQLPEEGLKFMVYLQKENIIDESGMPKERFSAEFPKEGPSILRIQQVVRGDSAAYFCASSLYRNEETQYFGPGTRLLVL.

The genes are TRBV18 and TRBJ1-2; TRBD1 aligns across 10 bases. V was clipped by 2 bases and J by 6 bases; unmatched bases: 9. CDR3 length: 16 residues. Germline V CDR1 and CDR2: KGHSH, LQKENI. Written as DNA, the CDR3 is TGTGCCAGCTCACCAGCCCCGGGACAGGGGATGGATGGCTACACCTTC. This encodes CASSPAPGQGMDGYTF.

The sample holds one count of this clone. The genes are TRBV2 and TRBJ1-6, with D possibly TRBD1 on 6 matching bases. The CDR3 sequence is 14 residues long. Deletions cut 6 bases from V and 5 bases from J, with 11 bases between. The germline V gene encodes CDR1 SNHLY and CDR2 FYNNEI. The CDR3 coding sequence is TGTGCCAGCAGACAAACAGGGAATAATTCACCCCTCCACTTT. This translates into CASRQTGNNSPLHF. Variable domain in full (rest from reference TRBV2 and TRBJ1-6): EPEVTQTPSHQVTQMGQEVILRCVPISNHLYFYWYRQILGQKVEFLVSFYNNEISEKSEIFDDQFSVERPDGSNFTLKIRSTKLEDSAMYFCASRQTGNNSPLHFGNGTRLTVT.

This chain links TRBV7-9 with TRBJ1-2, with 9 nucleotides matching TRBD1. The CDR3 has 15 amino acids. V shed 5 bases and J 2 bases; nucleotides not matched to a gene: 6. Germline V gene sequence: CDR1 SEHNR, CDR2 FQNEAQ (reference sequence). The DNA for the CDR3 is TGTGCCAGCAGCGTCACAGGGGGCGCGAACTATGGCTACACCTTC. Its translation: CASSVTGGANYGYTF.

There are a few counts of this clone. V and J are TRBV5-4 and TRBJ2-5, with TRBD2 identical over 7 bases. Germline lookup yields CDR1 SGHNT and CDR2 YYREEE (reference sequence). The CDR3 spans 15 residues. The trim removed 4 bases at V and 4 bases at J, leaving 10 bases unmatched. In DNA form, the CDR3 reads TGTGCCAGCAGCCCGGGAGGTTCGCTGGGAGAGACCCAGTACTTC. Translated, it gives CASSPGGSLGETQYF.

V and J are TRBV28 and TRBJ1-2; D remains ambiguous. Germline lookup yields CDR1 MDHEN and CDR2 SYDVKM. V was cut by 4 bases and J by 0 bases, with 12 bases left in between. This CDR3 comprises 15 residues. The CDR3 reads CASSSWARANYGYTF. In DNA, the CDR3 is TGTGCCAGCAGTTCCTGGGCCCGAGCTAACTATGGCTACACCTTC.

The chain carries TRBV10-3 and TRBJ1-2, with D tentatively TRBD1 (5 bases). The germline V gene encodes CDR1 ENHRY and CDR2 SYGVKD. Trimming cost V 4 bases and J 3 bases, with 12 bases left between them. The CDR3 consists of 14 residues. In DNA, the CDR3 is TGTGCCATCAGTGCCCAGGGAGGGGACTATGGCTACACCTTC. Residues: CAISAQGGDYGYTF.

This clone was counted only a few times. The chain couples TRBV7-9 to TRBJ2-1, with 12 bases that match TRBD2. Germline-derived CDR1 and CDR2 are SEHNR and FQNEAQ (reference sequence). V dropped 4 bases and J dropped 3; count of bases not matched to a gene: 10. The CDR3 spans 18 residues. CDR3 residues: CASSSTITSGGYYNEQFF. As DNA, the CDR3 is TGTGCCAGCAGCTCAACCATAACTAGCGGGGGGTACTACAATGAGCAGTTCTTC. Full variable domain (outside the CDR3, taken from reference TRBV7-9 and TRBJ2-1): DTGVSQNPRHKITKRGQNVTFRCDPISEHNRLYWYRQTLGQGPEFLTYFQNEAQLEKSRLLSDRFSAERPKGSFSTLEIQRTEQGDSAMYLCASSSTITSGGYYNEQFFGPGTRLTVL.

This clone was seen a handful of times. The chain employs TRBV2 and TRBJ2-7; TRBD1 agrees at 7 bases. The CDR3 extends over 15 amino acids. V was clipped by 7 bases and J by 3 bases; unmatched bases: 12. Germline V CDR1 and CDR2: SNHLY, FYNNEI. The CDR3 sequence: CASTNDRAIYYEQYF. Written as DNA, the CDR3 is TGTGCCAGCACCAACGACAGGGCGATATACTACGAGCAGTACTTC.

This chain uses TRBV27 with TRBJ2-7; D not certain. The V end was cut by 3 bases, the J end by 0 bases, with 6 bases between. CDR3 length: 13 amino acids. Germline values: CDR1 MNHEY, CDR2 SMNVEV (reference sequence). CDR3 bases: TGTGCCAGCAGTTTTCAGTTCTCCTACGAGCAGTACTTC. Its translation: CASSFQFSYEQYF.

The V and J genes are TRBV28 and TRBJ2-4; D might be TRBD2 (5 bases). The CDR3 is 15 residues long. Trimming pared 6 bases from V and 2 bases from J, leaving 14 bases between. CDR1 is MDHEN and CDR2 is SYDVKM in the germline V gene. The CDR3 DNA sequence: TGTGCCAGCAGCACCCCTGGACTGACCAAAAACATTCAGTACTTC. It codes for CASSTPGLTKNIQYF.

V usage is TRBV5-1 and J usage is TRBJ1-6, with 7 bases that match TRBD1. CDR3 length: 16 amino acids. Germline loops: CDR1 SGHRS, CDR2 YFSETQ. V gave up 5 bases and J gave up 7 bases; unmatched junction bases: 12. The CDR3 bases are TGCGCCAGCAGTTTACACCCGGGACAGAGGAATTCACCCCTCCACTTT. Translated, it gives CASSLHPGQRNSPLHF.

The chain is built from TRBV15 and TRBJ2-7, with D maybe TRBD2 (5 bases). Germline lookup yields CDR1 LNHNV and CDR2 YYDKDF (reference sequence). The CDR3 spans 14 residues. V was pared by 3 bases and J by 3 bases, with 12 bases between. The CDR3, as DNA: TGTGCCACCAGCAGTAGAGGGAATCTCTACGAGCAGTACTTC. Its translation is CATSSRGNLYEQYF. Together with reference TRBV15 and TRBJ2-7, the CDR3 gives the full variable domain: DAMVIQNPRYQVTQFGKPVTLSCSQTLNHNVMYWYQQKSSQAPKLLFHYYDKDFNNEADTPDNFQSRRPNTSFCFLDIRSPGLGDTAMYLCATSSRGNLYEQYFGPGTRLTVT.

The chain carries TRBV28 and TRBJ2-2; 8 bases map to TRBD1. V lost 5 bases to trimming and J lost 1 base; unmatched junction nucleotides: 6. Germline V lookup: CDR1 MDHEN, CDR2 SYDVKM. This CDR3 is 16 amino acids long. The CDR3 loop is CASSETGTGNTGELFF. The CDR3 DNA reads TGTGCCAGCAGTGAAACCGGGACAGGGAACACCGGGGAGCTGTTTTTT.

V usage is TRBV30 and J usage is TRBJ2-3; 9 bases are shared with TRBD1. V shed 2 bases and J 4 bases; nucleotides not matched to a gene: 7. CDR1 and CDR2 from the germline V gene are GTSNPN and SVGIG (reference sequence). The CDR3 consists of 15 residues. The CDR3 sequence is CAWSQTGTGPDTQYF. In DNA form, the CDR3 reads TGTGCCTGGAGTCAAACCGGGACAGGGCCAGATACGCAGTATTTT.

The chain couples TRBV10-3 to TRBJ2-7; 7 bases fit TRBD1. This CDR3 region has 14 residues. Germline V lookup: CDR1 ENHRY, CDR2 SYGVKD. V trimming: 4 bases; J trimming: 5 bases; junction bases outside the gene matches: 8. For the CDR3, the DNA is TGTGCCATCAGTGGACAGGGAAGGGTCAACGAGCAGTACTTC. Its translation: CAISGQGRVNEQYF.

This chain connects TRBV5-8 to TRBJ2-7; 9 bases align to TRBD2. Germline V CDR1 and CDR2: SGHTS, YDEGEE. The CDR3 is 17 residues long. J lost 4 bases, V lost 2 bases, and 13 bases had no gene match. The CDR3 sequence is CASSFSSGGPGPYEQYF. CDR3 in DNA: TGTGCCAGCAGCTTTTCCAGCGGGGGGCCGGGCCCTTACGAGCAGTACTTC.

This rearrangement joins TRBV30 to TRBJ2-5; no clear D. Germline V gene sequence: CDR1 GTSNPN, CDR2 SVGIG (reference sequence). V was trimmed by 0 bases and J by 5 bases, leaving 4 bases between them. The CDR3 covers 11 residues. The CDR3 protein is CAWSVQETQYF. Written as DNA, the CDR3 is TGTGCCTGGAGTGTACAGGAGACCCAGTACTTC.

The DNA for the CDR3 is TGTGCCAGCAGCTTACCGACAGGTAGTAATTCACCCCTCCACTTT. It is translated as CASSLPTGSNSPLHF. The chain is built from TRBV7-9 and TRBJ1-6; perhaps TRBD1 as D (6 bases). V was trimmed by 2 bases and J by 6 bases, leaving 11 bases between them. There are 15 residues in the CDR3. Looked up from germline, CDR1 is SEHNR and CDR2 is FQNEAQ (reference sequence).

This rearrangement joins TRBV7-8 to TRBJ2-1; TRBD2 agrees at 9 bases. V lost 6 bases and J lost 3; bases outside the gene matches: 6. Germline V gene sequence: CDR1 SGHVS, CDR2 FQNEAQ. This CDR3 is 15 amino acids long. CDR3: CASSPTSGFYNEQFF. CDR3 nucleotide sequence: TGTGCCAGCAGTCCAACTAGCGGGTTCTACAATGAGCAGTTCTTC.

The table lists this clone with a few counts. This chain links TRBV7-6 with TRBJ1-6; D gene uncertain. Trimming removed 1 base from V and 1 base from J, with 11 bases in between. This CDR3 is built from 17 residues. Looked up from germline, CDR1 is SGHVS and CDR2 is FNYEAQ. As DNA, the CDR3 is TGTGCCAGCAGCTTAGGGAAAGCAGGTTCCTATAATTCACCCCTCCACTTT. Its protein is CASSLGKAGSYNSPLHF.